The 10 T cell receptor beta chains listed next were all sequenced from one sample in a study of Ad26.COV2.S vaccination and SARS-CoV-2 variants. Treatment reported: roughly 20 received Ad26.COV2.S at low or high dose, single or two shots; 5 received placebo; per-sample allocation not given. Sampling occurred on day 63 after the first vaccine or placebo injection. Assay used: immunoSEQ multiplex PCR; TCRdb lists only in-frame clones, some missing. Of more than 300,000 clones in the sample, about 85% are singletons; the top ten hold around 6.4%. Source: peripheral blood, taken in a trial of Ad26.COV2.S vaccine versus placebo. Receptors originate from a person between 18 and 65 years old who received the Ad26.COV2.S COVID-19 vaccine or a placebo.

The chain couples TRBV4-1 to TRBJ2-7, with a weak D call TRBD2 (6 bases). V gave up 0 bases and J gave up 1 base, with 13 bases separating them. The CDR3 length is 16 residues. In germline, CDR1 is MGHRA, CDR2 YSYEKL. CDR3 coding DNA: TGCGCCAGCAGCCAAGAGGAGGGACCGGGGTCCTACGAGCAGTACTTC. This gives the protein CASSQEEGPGSYEQYF.

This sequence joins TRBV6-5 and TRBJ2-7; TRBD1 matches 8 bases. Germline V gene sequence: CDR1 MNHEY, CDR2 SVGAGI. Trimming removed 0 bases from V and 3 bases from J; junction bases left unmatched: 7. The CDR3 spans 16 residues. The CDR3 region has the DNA TGTGCCAGCAGTTACTCAATCGGGACAGGTATCTACGAGCAGTACTTC. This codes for CASSYSIGTGIYEQYF.

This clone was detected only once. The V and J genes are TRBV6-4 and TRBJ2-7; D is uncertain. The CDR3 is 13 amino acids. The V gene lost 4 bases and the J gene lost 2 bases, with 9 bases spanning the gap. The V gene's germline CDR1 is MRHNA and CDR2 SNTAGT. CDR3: CASSVDPAYEQYF. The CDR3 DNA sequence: TGTGCCAGCAGTGTCGACCCCGCCTACGAGCAGTACTTC.

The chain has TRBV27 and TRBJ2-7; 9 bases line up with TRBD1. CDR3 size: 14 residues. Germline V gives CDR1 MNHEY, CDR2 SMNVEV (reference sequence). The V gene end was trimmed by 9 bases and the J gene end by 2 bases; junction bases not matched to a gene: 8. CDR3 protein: CASRQGVGPYEQYF. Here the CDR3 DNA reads TGTGCCAGTCGACAGGGGGTAGGACCCTACGAGCAGTACTTC.

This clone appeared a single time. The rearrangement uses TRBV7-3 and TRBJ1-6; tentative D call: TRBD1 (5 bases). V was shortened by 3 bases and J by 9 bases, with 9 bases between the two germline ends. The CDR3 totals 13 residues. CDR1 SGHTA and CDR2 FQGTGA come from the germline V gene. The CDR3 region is CASSFDSSSPLHF. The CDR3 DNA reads TGTGCCAGCAGCTTCGACAGTAGTTCACCCCTCCACTTT.

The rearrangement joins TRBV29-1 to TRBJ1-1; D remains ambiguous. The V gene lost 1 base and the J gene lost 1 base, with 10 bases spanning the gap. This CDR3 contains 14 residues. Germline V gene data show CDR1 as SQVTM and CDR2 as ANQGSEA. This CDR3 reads CSVEAYGRNTEAFF. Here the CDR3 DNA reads TGCAGCGTTGAAGCGTACGGGCGGAACACTGAAGCTTTCTTT.

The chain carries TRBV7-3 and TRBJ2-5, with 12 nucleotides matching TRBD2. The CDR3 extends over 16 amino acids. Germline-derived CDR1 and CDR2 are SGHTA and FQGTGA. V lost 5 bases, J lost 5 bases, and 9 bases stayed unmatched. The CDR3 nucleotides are TGTGCCAGCAGCCCCCAATGGACTAGCGGGATCGAGACCCAGTACTTC. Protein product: CASSPQWTSGIETQYF.

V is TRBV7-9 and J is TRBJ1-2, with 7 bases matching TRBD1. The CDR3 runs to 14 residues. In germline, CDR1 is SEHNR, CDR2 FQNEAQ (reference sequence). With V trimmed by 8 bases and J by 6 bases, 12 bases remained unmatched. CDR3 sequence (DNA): TGTGCCAGCTCTCTCTCGACAGGGTTAAATGGCTACACCTTC. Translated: CASSLSTGLNGYTF.

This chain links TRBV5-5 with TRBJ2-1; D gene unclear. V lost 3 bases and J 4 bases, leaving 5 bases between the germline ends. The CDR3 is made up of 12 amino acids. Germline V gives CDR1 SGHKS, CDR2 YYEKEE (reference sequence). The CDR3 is CASSSKYNEQFF. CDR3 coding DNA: TGTGCCAGCAGCTCGAAATACAATGAGCAGTTCTTC.

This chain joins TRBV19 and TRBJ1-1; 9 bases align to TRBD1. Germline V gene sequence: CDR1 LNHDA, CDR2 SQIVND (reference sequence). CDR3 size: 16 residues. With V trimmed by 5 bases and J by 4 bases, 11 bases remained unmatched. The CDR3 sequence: CASSPFSQGAGTEAFF. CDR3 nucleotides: TGTGCCAGTAGTCCTTTCTCACAGGGGGCAGGCACTGAAGCTTTCTTT. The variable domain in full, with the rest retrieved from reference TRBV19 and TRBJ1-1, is DGGITQSPKYLFRKEGQNVTLSCEQNLNHDAMYWYRQDPGQGLRLIYYSQIVNDFQKGDIAEGYSVSREKKESFPLTVTSAQKNPTAFYLCASSPFSQGAGTEAFFGQGTRLTVV.